Presented here are 26 T cell receptor beta chains from one specimen sequenced in a study of glioma-infiltrating T cells after dendritic cell vaccination. The table came from immunoSEQ multiplex PCR; TCRdb's copy has only in-frame clones and leaves some out. The profile shows almost 65,000 clones, more than 75% of them singletons. Sequenced here: blood, sampled before dendritic cell vaccination. The receptors shown here come from a human donor with glioblastoma.

The chain joins TRBV21-1 to TRBJ1-2; the table's D call of TRBD1 was not tested on the DNA. TRBV21-1 is classified as a pseudogene. This CDR3 contains 15 residues. The CDR3 reads CASTPRHPTNYGYTF. DNA of the CDR3: TGTGCCAGCACCCCGAGACATCCCACCAACTATGGCTACACCTTC.

The gene calls are TRBV28 and TRBJ2-2, with unresolved D. The CDR3 length is 14 residues. Germline lookup yields CDR1 MDHEN and CDR2 SYDVKM. Trimming removed 2 bases at V and 4 bases at J, with 8 bases between. The CDR3 DNA reads TGTGCCAGCAGTTTACCCGGTTTCACCGGGGAGCTGTTTTTT. This codes for CASSLPGFTGELFF.

The chain couples TRBV2 to TRBJ2-7; weak D call: TRBD1 (6 bases). The germline gives CDR1 SNHLY, CDR2 FYNNEI. The CDR3 length is 14 residues. Trimming shortened V by 6 bases and J by 3 bases, and 15 bases separated the two germline ends. Written as DNA, the CDR3 is TGTGCCAGCAGAAGGGACACGAGTTTCTACGAGCAGTACTTC. Its translation is CASRRDTSFYEQYF. Filled out from reference TRBV2 and TRBJ2-7, the complete variable domain reads EPEVTQTPSHQVTQMGQEVILRCVPISNHLYFYWYRQILGQKVEFLVSFYNNEISEKSEIFDDQFSVERPDGSNFTLKIRSTKLEDSAMYFCASRRDTSFYEQYFGPGTRLTVT.

The CDR3 nucleotides are TGTGCCAGCGCTACAGGGCCTGGTACGCAGTATTTT. Translated: CASATGPGTQYF. This rearrangement joins TRBV27 to TRBJ2-3; a weak D match, TRBD1 (6 bases). There are 12 residues in the CDR3. V lost 8 bases and J lost 8, with 14 bases in between. Germline V gives CDR1 MNHEY, CDR2 SMNVEV (reference sequence).

The chain uses TRBV28 and TRBJ1-4, with 7 bases lining up with TRBD1. Losses at the gene ends were 2 bases for V and 3 bases for J; bases not matched to a gene: 3. The CDR3 has 15 residues. CDR1 is MDHEN, CDR2 SYDVKM, per germline. CDR3 coding DNA: TGTGCCAGCAGTTTACCCGGGACAGCTAATGAAAAACTGTTTTTT. Translated, it gives CASSLPGTANEKLFF.

The chain combines TRBV9 with TRBJ2-7; TRBD2 matches 7 bases. Germline assignment: CDR1 SGDLS and CDR2 YYNGEE. CDR3 length: 15 residues. J lost 0 bases, V lost 3 bases, and 6 bases had no gene match. The CDR3 spells CASSGRAGDSYEQYF. The CDR3 bases are TGTGCCAGCAGCGGCCGGGCGGGGGACTCCTACGAGCAGTACTTC.

J is TRBJ1-3 and V is TRBV2; D uncertain. The CDR3 loop spans 15 amino acids. CDR1 and CDR2 (germline): SNHLY, FYNNEI. The V gene lost 3 bases and the J gene lost 4 bases, with 13 bases spanning the gap. The CDR3 DNA follows: TGTGCCAGCAGTGACTTCACTGCGGGGGGAAACACCATATATTTT. This sequence encodes CASSDFTAGGNTIYF.

The chain is built from TRBV2 and TRBJ2-5; D may be TRBD2 (6 bases). Gene TRBJ2-7 matches the end of the DNA better, so the J call may be wrong. Germline V gene sequence: CDR1 SNHLY, CDR2 FYNNEI. The length of the CDR3 is 12 residues. CDR3 coding DNA: TGTGCCAGCGGCGGGACTTCCTACGAGCAGTACTTC. Translating gives CASGGTSYEQYF.

J is TRBJ2-7 and V is TRBV15; the D gene is possibly TRBD1 (5 bases). CDR3 length: 15 residues. Germline lookup yields CDR1 LNHNV and CDR2 YYDKDF (reference sequence). V was clipped by 0 bases and J by 7 bases, with 16 bases between them. The DNA of the CDR3 is TGTGCCACCAGCAGAGATCTAGTCAGGGCTGGGGAGCAGTACTTC. This encodes CATSRDLVRAGEQYF.

CDR3 residues: CASPPARGTGTEAFF. The CDR3 DNA reads TGTGCCAGTCCGCCGGCGCGGGGGACAGGGACTGAAGCTTTCTTT. The chain employs TRBV28 and TRBJ1-1; 9 bases fit TRBD1. Per germline, CDR1 MDHEN and CDR2 SYDVKM. Trimming at V came to 9 bases and at J to 5 bases, leaving 13 bases not matched to a gene. CDR3 length: 15 amino acids.

The chain has TRBV7-2 and TRBJ2-7, with 13 nucleotides matching TRBD2. Looked up from germline, CDR1 is SGHTA and CDR2 is FQGNSA. The V segment lost 2 bases and the J segment 3 bases; nucleotides outside the gene matches: 4. The CDR3 contains 16 residues. For the CDR3, the DNA is TGTGCCAGCAGCTTATCCGGGACTAGCGGGGTCTACGAGCAGTACTTC. Amino acid sequence: CASSLSGTSGVYEQYF. The full variable domain, its missing parts supplied by reference TRBV7-2 and TRBJ2-7, is GAGVSQSPSNKVTEKGKDVELRCDPISGHTALYWYRQSLGQGLEFLIYFQGNSAPDKSGLPSDRFSAERTGGSVSTLTIQRTQQEDSAVYLCASSLSGTSGVYEQYFGPGTRLTVT.

V and J are TRBV4-2 and TRBJ1-1; D ambiguous. Trimming left V 0 bases short and J 9 bases short, with 11 bases between. The length of the CDR3 is 13 residues. CDR1 is LGHNA, CDR2 YNFKEQ, per germline. CDR3 loop: CASSQDGTRKAFF. Written as DNA, the CDR3 is TGTGCCAGCAGCCAAGATGGAACCAGGAAAGCTTTCTTT.

This clone was picked up one time. V and J are TRBV5-6 and TRBJ1-4, with TRBD1 matching 7 bases. The CDR3 runs 15 residues. V was clipped by 3 bases and J by 3 bases; unmatched bases: 5. Germline values: CDR1 SGHDT, CDR2 YYEEEE. The CDR3 bases are TGTGCCAGCAGCTCAACAGGGGCAGCTAATGAAAAACTGTTTTTT. It encodes CASSSTGAANEKLFF.

The CDR3 nucleotides read TGTGCCAGCGCTCAGGTAACCTACGAGCAGTACTTC. It encodes CASAQVTYEQYF. The V gene is TRBV6-1, the J gene TRBJ2-7; no firm D call. CDR3 size: 12 residues. V was cut by 8 bases and J by 2 bases, with 10 bases left in between. Germline V CDR1 and CDR2: MNHNS, SASEGT.

This sequence joins TRBV6-1 and TRBJ1-6; tentatively, D is TRBD1 (6 bases). Per germline, CDR1 MNHNS and CDR2 SASEGT. The ends were cut back, 7 bases at V and 4 bases at J, with 8 bases in the middle. The CDR3 is made up of 13 amino acids. The CDR3 loop reads CASNGQYNSPLHF. CDR3 DNA: TGTGCCAGCAATGGACAGTATAATTCACCCCTCCACTTT.

The gene calls are TRBV10-3 and TRBJ2-3; D call uncertain. CDR3 length equals 11 residues. Germline CDR1 reads ENHRY; CDR2 reads SYGVKD. The CDR3 DNA reads TGTGCAAGCCTTAGCACAGATACGCAGTATTTT. Encoded protein: CASLSTDTQYF.

The chain links TRBV15 to TRBJ1-1; weak D call: TRBD1 (5 bases). V was shortened by 1 base and J by 6 bases, with 15 bases between the two germline ends. CDR1 is LNHNV, CDR2 YYDKDF, per germline (reference sequence). The CDR3 totals 15 residues. Here the CDR3 DNA reads TGTGCCACCAGCAGAGCCCCGGGACTTCTTGCTGAAGCTTTCTTT. Protein sequence: CATSRAPGLLAEAFF.

V and J are TRBV5-4 and TRBJ1-2, with TRBD1 matching 7 bases. This CDR3 spans 14 amino acids. CDR1 SGHNT and CDR2 YYREEE come from the germline V gene (reference sequence). Trimming removed 4 bases from V and 4 bases from J; junction bases left unmatched: 7. The CDR3 region has the DNA TGTGCCAGCAGCCCTCAACAGGGGATCTATGGCTACACCTTC. Protein sequence: CASSPQQGIYGYTF.

The genes are TRBV11-2 and TRBJ2-1, with 7 positions matching TRBD2. Looked up from germline, CDR1 is SGHAT and CDR2 is FQNNGV. The junction had 10 bases not matched to a gene; V was cut back by 8 bases and J by 9 bases. The CDR3 totals 13 residues. CDR3 sequence: CASRGSTGGEQFF. DNA of the CDR3: TGTGCCAGCCGTGGGAGTACGGGGGGTGAGCAGTTCTTC.

CDR3 sequence (DNA): TGTGCCAGCAGTTTAGACAGCTATTACGAGCAGTACTTC. This gives the protein CASSLDSYYEQYF. V is TRBV27 and J is TRBJ2-7; possible D gene TRBD1, 5 bases. In germline, CDR1 is MNHEY, CDR2 SMNVEV (reference sequence). V was clipped by 2 bases and J by 4 bases, with 9 bases between them. The CDR3 length is 13 residues.

The chain employs TRBV5-6 and TRBJ2-5, with a tentative D call TRBD2 (6 bases). Germline V gene lookup returns CDR1 SGHDT and CDR2 YYEEEE. V lost 4 bases and J 5 bases, leaving 15 bases between the germline ends. The CDR3 is 14 amino acids. CDR3 sequence: CASSRFGEAETQYF. The CDR3 nucleotides are TGTGCCAGCAGCCGATTTGGGGAGGCGGAGACCCAGTACTTC.

The chain carries TRBV9 and TRBJ1-1, with D maybe TRBD1 (6 bases). The germline CDR1 and CDR2 sequences are SGDLS and YYNGEE. V lost 2 bases to trimming and J lost 1 base, with 15 bases between them. The CDR3 length is 16 residues. CDR3 sequence (DNA): TGTGCCAGCAGCGTCAGGGGTGGGGGAGCGAACACTGAAGCTTTCTTT. Translated: CASSVRGGGANTEAFF.

V is TRBV19 and J is TRBJ2-7; a possible D gene is TRBD1 (6 bases). This CDR3 is 14 amino acids long. Germline CDR1 reads LNHDA; CDR2 reads SQIVND (reference sequence). The V and J ends lost 0 bases and 2 bases respectively, with 8 bases between them. The CDR3 DNA is TGTGCCAGTAGTATAGACCAGGGGACCTACGAGCAGTACTTC. It specifies CASSIDQGTYEQYF.

V usage is TRBV19 and J usage is TRBJ2-7; possible D gene TRBD2, 6 bases. This CDR3 region has 13 residues. The V end was cut by 5 bases, the J end by 1 base, with 9 bases between. Germline V gene sequence: CDR1 LNHDA, CDR2 SQIVND (reference sequence). The CDR3 sequence: CASSFGGSYEQYF. CDR3 in DNA: TGTGCCAGTAGTTTCGGGGGATCCTACGAGCAGTACTTC.

The genes are TRBV11-3 and TRBJ1-3; D not certain. The CDR3 has 14 amino acids. V dropped 5 bases and J dropped 2 bases, with 10 bases sitting between them. The germline V gene encodes CDR1 SGHNT and CDR2 YENEEA. The CDR3 spells CASSQPEAGNTIYF. The CDR3 DNA reads TGTGCCAGCAGCCAGCCAGAGGCTGGAAACACCATATATTTT.

The rearrangement links TRBV5-1 to TRBJ1-1; 7 bases agree with TRBD1. V gave up 3 bases and J gave up 5 bases; unmatched junction bases: 10. This CDR3 has 15 amino acids. Germline loops: CDR1 SGHRS, CDR2 YFSETQ. The CDR3 region is CASSSTGTGETEAFF. For the CDR3, the DNA is TGCGCCAGCAGCTCGACCGGCACAGGGGAGACTGAAGCTTTCTTT.